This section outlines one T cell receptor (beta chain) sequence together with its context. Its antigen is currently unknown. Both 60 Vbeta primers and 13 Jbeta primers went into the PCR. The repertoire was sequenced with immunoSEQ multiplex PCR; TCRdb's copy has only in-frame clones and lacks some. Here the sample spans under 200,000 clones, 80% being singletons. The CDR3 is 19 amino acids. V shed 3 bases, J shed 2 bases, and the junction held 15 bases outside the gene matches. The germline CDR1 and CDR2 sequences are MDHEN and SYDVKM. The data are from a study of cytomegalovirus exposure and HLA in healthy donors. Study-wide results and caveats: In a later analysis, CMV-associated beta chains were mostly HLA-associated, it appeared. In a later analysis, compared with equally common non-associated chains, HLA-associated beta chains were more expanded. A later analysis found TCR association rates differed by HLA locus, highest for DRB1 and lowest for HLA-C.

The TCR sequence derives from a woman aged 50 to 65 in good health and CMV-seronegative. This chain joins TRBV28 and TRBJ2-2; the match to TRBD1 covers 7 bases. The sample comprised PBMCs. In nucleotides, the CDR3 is TGTGCCAGCAGTTTGATCCCACGAACAGGGGCCTTTAACACCGGGGAGCTGTTTTTT. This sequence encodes CASSLIPRTGAFNTGELFF.